What follows is one T cell receptor beta chain and its context. The CDR3 has 13 residues. V lost 5 bases and J lost 0, with 11 bases in between. In germline, CDR1 is DFQATT, CDR2 SNEGSKA (reference sequence). These data belong to a study of blood T cells in healthy people across ages. The use of a sample-barcoded 5' primer and a J-beta primer mix characterized a second PCR of about 7 to 12 cycles. MiXCR was run by TCRdb on the 5' RACE reads, yielding one entry per CDR3 protein. In the table there are 870,000 or so distinct CDR3 sequences, more than 25% of which are singletons. The J gene is TRBJ2-7, the V gene TRBV20-1, with D possibly TRBD2 on 5 matching bases. This TCR derives from a woman older than 75 in good health. The specimen was blood. This chain's CDR3 is CSAQTGNSYEQYF. The CDR3 coding sequence is TGCAGTGCTCAAACCGGGAACTCCTACGAGCAGTACTTC.